The clone carrying this T cell receptor beta chain was observed at least ten times. This entry belongs to a study of T-cell reconstitution after alpha-beta-depleted transplantation in children. Unique molecular identifiers were used to barcode this TCRbeta library. TCRdb used MiXCR to reprocess the PCR reads, holding one entry per CDR3 protein. The sample lists about 130,000 distinct CDR3 sequences; about 9.5% were seen once. The V end lost 3 bases, the J end lost 6 bases, and 14 bases lay between the germline ends. The CDR3 contains 15 residues. In germline, CDR1 is KGHSH, CDR2 LQKENI. The TCR was taken from a girl less than two years old who had a stem cell transplant for combined immunodeficiency, so the T cells may come from the graft donor. The specimen was PBMCs, mostly from graft donor cells, collected 180 days after TCRalphabeta/CD19-depleted stem cell transplant. This chain links TRBV18 with TRBJ2-2, with a tentative D call TRBD1 (6 bases). The CDR3 reads CASSPDRSSSGELFF. CDR3 coding DNA: TGTGCCAGCTCACCCGACAGGTCATCATCCGGGGAGCTGTTTTTT.